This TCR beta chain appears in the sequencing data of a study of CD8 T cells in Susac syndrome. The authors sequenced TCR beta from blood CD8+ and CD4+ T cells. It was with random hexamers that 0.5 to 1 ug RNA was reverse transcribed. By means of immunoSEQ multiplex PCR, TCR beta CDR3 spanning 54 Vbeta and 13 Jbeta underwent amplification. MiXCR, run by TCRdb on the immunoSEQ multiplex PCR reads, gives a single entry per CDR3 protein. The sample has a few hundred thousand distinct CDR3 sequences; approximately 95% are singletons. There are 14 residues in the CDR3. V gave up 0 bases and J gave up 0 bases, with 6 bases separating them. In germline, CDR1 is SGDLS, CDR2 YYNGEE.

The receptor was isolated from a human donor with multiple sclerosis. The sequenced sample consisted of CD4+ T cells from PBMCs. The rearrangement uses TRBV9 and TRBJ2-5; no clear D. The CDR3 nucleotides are TGTGCCAGCAGCGTAGAGCAGAACCAAGAGACCCAGTACTTC. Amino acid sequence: CASSVEQNQETQYF.